This T cell receptor (beta chain) was recorded in a study of T cell repertoires in cytomegalovirus infection. Study-wide context: Public TCR beta signatures marked donors with CMV infection and the matching HLA.

Points from the study as a whole: HLA-C-restricted TCR beta clonotypes specific for CMV led the ex vivo response.

Points on this clonotype: Antigen specificity is unknown.

Via MiXCR, TCRdb re-called the reads, giving one row per CDR3 protein. Of fewer than 550,000 distinct CDR3 sequences listed, approximately 33% were seen once; the top ten hold about an eighth. The CDR3 extends over 13 amino acids. The TCR originated in a human donor in good health (CMV status not recorded). Some clones in this sample may be carry-over from other donors' samples. Sequencing was done on a sample of PBMCs. This sequence joins TRBV12-3 or TRBV12-4 and TRBJ2-1; either TRBD1 or TRBD2 may fit D (5 bases each). CDR3 loop: CNPARESYNEQFF. CDR3 nucleotides: TGTAACCCCGCCAGGGAGTCCTACAATGAGCAGTTCTTC.